The 32 T cell receptor beta chains below come from one sample, sequenced in a study of control samples from healthy donors and cancer patients. Some clones are missing from TCRdb's copy, which holds only in-frame ones; the method was immunoSEQ multiplex PCR. This table holds about 57,000 clones, approximately 90% found once. Sequenced input: PBMCs. These receptors came from a man under 40 with colorectal cancer.

The chain recombines TRBV3-1 (or the pseudogene TRBV3-2) with TRBJ1-5; D may be TRBD1 (6 bases). Germline V gene sequence: CDR1 LGHDT, CDR2 YNNKEL (reference sequence). V shed 2 bases and J shed 5 bases, with 7 bases lying between them. The CDR3 loop spans 13 amino acids. CDR3 sequence (DNA): TGTGCCAGCAGCCAATCAGGGGATCAGCCCCAGCATTTT. Translating gives CASSQSGDQPQHF.

The rearrangement uses TRBV24-1 and TRBJ2-2; TRBD1 or TRBD2 may be the D gene (5 bases each). V was clipped by 7 bases and J by 3 bases, with 14 bases between them. This CDR3 contains 15 residues. Looked up from germline, CDR1 is KGHDR and CDR2 is SFDVKD. The CDR3 coding sequence is TGTGCCACCAGCACCGGGGCGGTTGACACCGGGGAGCTGTTTTTT. Translated, it gives CATSTGAVDTGELFF.

V and J are TRBV6-6 and TRBJ2-3; TRBD2 is a possible D gene (5 bases). V lost 6 bases, J lost 0 bases, and 16 bases lay in between. CDR1 is MNHNY and CDR2 is SVGAGI in the germline V gene (reference sequence). The CDR3 contains 16 residues. CDR3 loop: CASSKRGTVSTDTQYF. The CDR3 DNA reads TGTGCCAGCAGCAAACGGGGTACAGTTAGCACAGATACGCAGTATTTT.

V gene TRBV18 combines with J gene TRBJ2-2; 7 bases map to TRBD2. CDR1 and CDR2 from the germline V gene are KGHSH and LQKENI. The CDR3 loop spans 16 amino acids. Losses at the gene ends were 3 bases for V and 4 bases for J; bases not matched to a gene: 8. CDR3 DNA: TGTGCCAGCTCACCCTGGAGCGGGGTTTTCACCGGGGAGCTGTTTTTT. Translation gives CASSPWSGVFTGELFF.

CDR3 loop: CSADRRPTGLFEQYPGYTF. The CDR3 region has the DNA TGCAGCGCTGATAGGAGGCCGACAGGGCTTTTCGAGCAGTACCCTGGCTACACCTTC. The chain joins TRBV29-1 to TRBJ1-2; 7 bases line up with TRBD1. The CDR3 runs to 19 residues. Trimming at V came to 7 bases and at J to 7 bases, leaving 30 bases not matched to a gene. Germline V gene sequence: CDR1 SQVTM, CDR2 ANQGSEA.

The chain has TRBV9 and TRBJ2-2, with TRBD1 identical over 7 bases. With V trimmed by 4 bases and J by 0 bases, 3 bases remained unmatched. Germline CDR1 SGDLS, CDR2 YYNGEE. This CDR3 is 15 amino acids long. Written as DNA, the CDR3 is TGTGCCAGCAGCCAGGGGACAGCGAACACCGGGGAGCTGTTTTTT. Protein product: CASSQGTANTGELFF.

The gene calls are TRBV2 and TRBJ1-1, with D hard to call. The germline gives CDR1 SNHLY, CDR2 FYNNEI. This CDR3 comprises 13 residues. Trimming cost V 6 bases and J 0 bases, with 8 bases left between them. DNA for the CDR3: TGTGCCAGCAGGCACTATCTGAACACTGAAGCTTTCTTT. It encodes CASRHYLNTEAFF.

J is TRBJ2-2 and V is TRBV27; tentative D call: TRBD1 (5 bases). Trimming shortened V by 8 bases and J by 2 bases, and 18 bases separated the two germline ends. The CDR3 is made up of 16 amino acids. Germline V lookup: CDR1 MNHEY, CDR2 SMNVEV (reference sequence). As DNA, the CDR3 is TGTGCCAGCTCCCCCGTACTGGGGCACAACACCGGGGAGCTGTTTTTT. This encodes CASSPVLGHNTGELFF.

The chain has TRBV29-1 and TRBJ1-1, with D possibly being TRBD1 (5 bases). The CDR3 runs to 14 residues. Trimming removed 1 base at V and 6 bases at J, with 15 bases between. Germline V lookup: CDR1 SQVTM, CDR2 ANQGSEA. The CDR3 DNA sequence: TGCAGCGTTGAAGGGGGGGGGTTTTTTTCTGAAGCTTTCTTT. This translates into CSVEGGGFFSEAFF.

The chain combines TRBV19 with TRBJ1-1; TRBD1 might be the D (5 bases). The ends were cut back, 2 bases at V and 8 bases at J, with 12 bases in the middle. CDR1 and CDR2 (germline): LNHDA, SQIVND (reference sequence). The CDR3 has 13 amino acids. The CDR3 loop is CASSIRARDEAFF. The CDR3 nucleotides are TGTGCCAGTAGTATAAGAGCTCGGGACGAAGCTTTCTTT.

The chain has TRBV6-2 or TRBV6-3 and TRBJ2-3; 7 bases line up with TRBD1. Per the germline V gene, CDR1 is MNHEY and CDR2 is SVGEGT. The CDR3 spans 13 residues. V was clipped by 6 bases and J by 6 bases; unmatched bases: 6. CDR3 sequence reads: CASSDRESDTQYF. In DNA, the CDR3 is TGTGCCAGCAGCGACAGGGAGTCCGATACGCAGTATTTT.

The V call is TRBV7-9, the J call TRBJ1-1; a weak D match, TRBD1 (6 bases). The CDR3 runs 14 residues. Germline assignment: CDR1 SEHNR and CDR2 FQNEAQ (reference sequence). Trimming left V 8 bases short and J 1 base short, with 14 bases between. In DNA form, the CDR3 reads TGTGCCAGCGCTCCGGGACAAACGAACACTGAAGCTTTCTTT. Its translation: CASAPGQTNTEAFF.

This chain links TRBV6-5 with TRBJ1-3, with D unclear. CDR1 is MNHEY and CDR2 is SVGAGI in the germline V gene. There are 15 residues in the CDR3. Trimming left V 1 base short and J 0 bases short, with 7 bases between. The CDR3 bases are TGTGCCAGCAGTTACTTCCGCGGCTCTGGAAACACCATATATTTT. It translates to CASSYFRGSGNTIYF.

J is TRBJ1-1 and V is TRBV7-9, with unresolved D. Germline lookup yields CDR1 SEHNR and CDR2 FQNEAQ (reference sequence). The CDR3 length is 12 residues. V was pared by 1 base and J by 8 bases, with 8 bases between. The CDR3 protein is CASSLVGREAFF. The CDR3 coding sequence is TGTGCCAGCAGCTTAGTTGGCAGAGAAGCTTTCTTT.

The V gene is TRBV7-2, the J gene TRBJ2-3; D unclear. The CDR3 has 13 amino acids. CDR1 SGHTA and CDR2 FQGNSA come from the germline V gene. The germline V and J ends were trimmed by 0 bases and 6 bases, with 7 bases remaining between them. The CDR3 region is CASSLASWDTQYF. As DNA, the CDR3 is TGTGCCAGCAGCTTAGCGTCCTGGGATACGCAGTATTTT.

The rearrangement links TRBV3-1 (or the pseudogene TRBV3-2) to TRBJ2-3; 11 bases are shared with TRBD2. Trimming removed 2 bases from V and 6 bases from J; junction bases left unmatched: 10. This CDR3 has 17 residues. Germline V CDR1 and CDR2: LGHDT, YNNKEL (reference sequence). The CDR3 DNA reads TGTGCCAGCAGCCAACTAGCTAGCGGGGGGCCCAGGGATACGCAGTATTTT. Amino acid sequence: CASSQLASGGPRDTQYF.

The genes are TRBV7-9 and TRBJ1-1; D perhaps matches TRBD1 (5 bases). The V gene lost 5 bases and the J gene lost 11 bases, with 12 bases spanning the gap. CDR1 is SEHNR and CDR2 is FQNEAQ in the germline V gene (reference sequence). CDR3 length: 11 amino acids. The CDR3 nucleotides are TGTGCCAGCAGCCCGATGGGGGAGGCTTTCTTT. Its translation is CASSPMGEAFF.

J is TRBJ2-3 and V is TRBV5-6; maybe TRBD1 (5 bases). CDR3 length equals 15 residues. Trimming cost V 1 base and J 4 bases, with 13 bases left between them. Germline V gene data show CDR1 as SGHDT and CDR2 as YYEEEE. CDR3 nucleotide sequence: TGTGCCAGCAGCTTGCTTCAGGGTGGGGCAGATACGCAGTATTTT. Amino acid sequence: CASSLLQGGADTQYF.

The V gene is TRBV3-1 (or the pseudogene TRBV3-2), the J gene TRBJ2-7; 7 bases are shared with TRBD1. This CDR3 is built from 14 residues. The germline V gene has CDR1 LGHDT and CDR2 YNNKEL (reference sequence). The junction had 5 bases not matched to a gene; V was cut back by 3 bases and J by 3 bases. The CDR3 here is CASSHPDRDYEQYV. DNA for the CDR3: TGTGCCAGCAGCCACCCCGACAGGGACTACGAGCAGTACGTC.

The CDR3 DNA sequence: TGTGCCAGCAGTTACGGGGGGGGGCGACCCACTGAAGCTTTCTTT. The encoded protein is CASSYGGGRPTEAFF. The chain combines TRBV6-5 with TRBJ1-1; D possibly corresponds to TRBD1 (6 bases). This CDR3 is built from 15 residues. Trimming cost V 2 bases and J 4 bases, with 14 bases left between them. Per the germline V gene, CDR1 is MNHEY and CDR2 is SVGAGI.

The chain is built from TRBV10-1 and TRBJ2-7; TRBD2 aligns across 16 bases. Trimming took 2 bases from V and 11 from J; bases not matched to a gene: 9. This CDR3 spans 16 amino acids. Germline CDR1 and CDR2: WNHNN and SYGVQD (reference sequence). The CDR3 DNA is TGCGCCAGCAGTGAGGCGGGGACTAGCGGGGGGGACTTTGAGTACTTC. This sequence encodes CASSEAGTSGGDFEYF.

The rearrangement joins TRBV27 to TRBJ2-1; perhaps TRBD1 as D (6 bases). V was trimmed by 7 bases and J by 0 bases, leaving 16 bases between them. Germline CDR1 MNHEY, CDR2 SMNVEV (reference sequence). CDR3 length: 16 amino acids. The CDR3, as DNA: TGTGCCAGCAAACACAGGGTAGGGGACTCCTACAATGAGCAGTTCTTC. Protein sequence: CASKHRVGDSYNEQFF.

This chain uses TRBV15 with TRBJ2-2, with D tentatively TRBD1 (5 bases). Trimming left V 3 bases short and J 4 bases short, with 12 bases between. This CDR3 has 15 amino acids. Germline CDR1 reads LNHNV; CDR2 reads YYDKDF (reference sequence). As DNA, the CDR3 is TGTGCCACCAGCAGCAGGGTGCTTGGCACCGGGGAGCTGTTTTTT. The encoded protein is CATSSRVLGTGELFF.

The chain joins TRBV6-6 to TRBJ1-1; D remains ambiguous. CDR3 size: 15 residues. V dropped 4 bases and J dropped 6 bases, with 18 bases sitting between them. The germline gives CDR1 MNHNY, CDR2 SVGAGI (reference sequence). In nucleotides, the CDR3 is TGTGCCAGCAGTTTGAGGGTTGGGCTGCGGGCTGAAGCTTTCTTT. Protein: CASSLRVGLRAEAFF.

V is TRBV13 and J is TRBJ2-1, with 9 bases aligning to TRBD1. Germline V gene lookup returns CDR1 PRHDT and CDR2 FYEKMQ (reference sequence). CDR3 length equals 16 residues. The J segment lost 4 bases and the V segment lost 5 bases, leaving 9 bases of the junction unmatched. CDR3 nucleotides: TGTGCCAGCAGCCGTGCATCCGGGACAGGGTACAATGAGCAGTTCTTC. It encodes CASSRASGTGYNEQFF.

This chain connects TRBV4-3 to TRBJ1-6, with D possibly matching TRBD1 (6 bases). The germline V gene has CDR1 LGHNA and CDR2 YSLEER. The CDR3 runs 17 residues. Trimming took off 0 bases at V and 5 bases at J, with 14 bases between the two ends. For the CDR3, the DNA is TGCGCCAGCAGCCAAGATCAGTGGACAGCAAATAATTCACCCCTCCACTTT. It translates to CASSQDQWTANNSPLHF.

V gene TRBV19 combines with J gene TRBJ1-1, with a tentative D call TRBD1 (5 bases). The V gene's germline CDR1 is LNHDA and CDR2 SQIVND (reference sequence). The length of the CDR3 is 13 residues. V gave up 4 bases and J gave up 3 bases, with 9 bases separating them. CDR3 coding DNA: TGTGCCAGTAGTACAACAGGAGACACTGAAGCTTTCTTT. Amino acids: CASSTTGDTEAFF.

The V and J genes are TRBV5-8 and TRBJ2-4; D is uncertain. Germline lookup yields CDR1 SGHTS and CDR2 YDEGEE. The CDR3 totals 13 residues. The germline V and J ends were trimmed by 2 bases and 5 bases, with 8 bases remaining between them. The CDR3 sequence: CASSLGRQNIQYF. Here the CDR3 DNA reads TGTGCCAGCAGCTTAGGCAGGCAAAACATTCAGTACTTC.

This sequence joins TRBV4-3 and TRBJ1-4; TRBD1 might be the D (5 bases). V was shortened by 0 bases and J by 7 bases, with 12 bases between the two germline ends. Per germline, CDR1 LGHNA and CDR2 YSLEER. The CDR3 has 15 amino acids. CDR3 loop: CASSQDLGGSEKLFF. CDR3 DNA sequence: TGCGCCAGCAGCCAAGATTTGGGGGGTAGTGAAAAACTGTTTTTT.

The chain combines TRBV5-8 with TRBJ1-4; TRBD1 aligns across 9 bases. The J segment lost 5 bases and the V segment lost 4 bases, leaving 6 bases of the junction unmatched. There are 15 residues in the CDR3. Germline assignment: CDR1 SGHTS and CDR2 YDEGEE. The CDR3 loop is CASSATGTGNEKLFF. CDR3 in DNA: TGTGCCAGCAGCGCCACCGGGACAGGGAATGAAAAACTGTTTTTT.

V and J are TRBV20-1 and TRBJ1-5, with a possible D match to TRBD1 (5 bases). The CDR3 sequence is 12 residues long. Trimming removed 3 bases from V and 4 bases from J, with 7 bases in between. CDR1 and CDR2 (germline): DFQATT, SNEGSKA (reference sequence). CDR3 residues: CSASWGNQPQHF. The CDR3 nucleotides are TGCAGTGCTAGTTGGGGGAATCAGCCCCAGCATTTT.

This clone was counted between two and nine times. The rearrangement uses TRBV6-2 or TRBV6-3 and TRBJ1-1; a possible D gene is TRBD1 (6 bases). V was trimmed by 4 bases and J by 7 bases, leaving 13 bases between them. CDR3 length: 13 amino acids. CDR1 and CDR2 (germline): MNHEY, SVGEGT. The CDR3 protein is CASSFGGLGEAFF. Written as DNA, the CDR3 is TGTGCCAGCAGTTTTGGGGGGCTGGGTGAAGCTTTCTTT.